These 21 T cell receptor beta chains share one sample of origin, sequenced in a study of shared T cell receptors in the human thymus. Generated by immunoSEQ multiplex PCR, the TCRdb table keeps only in-frame clones and is missing some. The top ten hold approximately 0.0097% of the sample, which has hundreds of thousands of clones, around 87% seen once. These records were also assigned to another study, of human thymus T cells.

The sequenced material came from thymocytes. The origin of the receptors is a boy less than two years old with a congenital heart defect.

This clone was recorded once. The chain is built from TRBV5-8 and TRBJ2-1, with D tentatively TRBD1 (6 bases). The length of the CDR3 is 15 residues. V was cut by 1 base and J by 5 bases, with 13 bases left in between. Per germline, CDR1 SGHTS and CDR2 YDEGEE. The CDR3 bases are TGTGCCAGCAGCTTGCGGGATCAGGGGCACAATGAGCAGTTCTTC. Translated, it gives CASSLRDQGHNEQFF.

V usage is TRBV20-1 and J usage is TRBJ2-7; weak D call: TRBD2 (6 bases). Trimming took off 6 bases at V and 6 bases at J, with 12 bases between the two ends. This CDR3 is built from 11 residues. Germline CDR1 and CDR2: DFQATT and SNEGSKA (reference sequence). The CDR3 loop is CSASDGGEQYF. The CDR3 DNA reads as TGCAGTGCCTCGGACGGGGGCGAGCAGTACTTC.

The J gene is TRBJ2-7, the V gene TRBV2, with D perhaps matching TRBD1 (5 bases). The germline V gene encodes CDR1 SNHLY and CDR2 FYNNEI. The CDR3 covers 15 residues. The V end lost 1 base, the J end lost 3 bases, and 13 bases lay between the germline ends. CDR3 in DNA: TGTGCCAGCAGTGAAGGGACATTCGAACTCTACGAGCAGTACTTC. Translated: CASSEGTFELYEQYF.

The CDR3 DNA is TGTGCCAGCAGTTCCCCTGCCGGGACAGGGGGCAACTATGGCTACACCTTC. The encoded protein is CASSSPAGTGGNYGYTF. The genes are TRBV28 and TRBJ1-2, with TRBD1 matching 12 bases. The CDR3 runs 17 residues. The germline gives CDR1 MDHEN, CDR2 SYDVKM. V was clipped by 4 bases and J by 2 bases; unmatched bases: 8.

The chain couples TRBV11-2 to TRBJ2-1; maybe TRBD2 (5 bases). The V and J ends lost 1 base and 0 bases respectively, with 7 bases between them. CDR3 length: 15 residues. Germline V CDR1 and CDR2: SGHAT, FQNNGV. The CDR3 is CASSLVGDSYNEQFF. CDR3 nucleotides: TGTGCCAGCAGCTTAGTCGGGGACTCCTACAATGAGCAGTTCTTC. Complete variable domain (other parts from reference TRBV11-2 and TRBJ2-1): EAGVAQSPRYKIIEKRQSVAFWCNPISGHATLYWYQQILGQGPKLLIQFQNNGVVDDSQLPKDRFSAERLKGVDSTLKIQPAKLEDSAVYLCASSLVGDSYNEQFFGPGTRLTVL.

The rearrangement uses TRBV7-8 and TRBJ1-4; 7 bases align to TRBD1. The CDR3 has 15 residues. Germline V gives CDR1 SGHVS, CDR2 FQNEAQ. The junction had 5 bases not matched to a gene; V was cut back by 4 bases and J by 3 bases. The CDR3 is CASSSGQLSNEKLFF. The CDR3 coding sequence is TGTGCCAGCAGCTCGGGACAGCTCTCTAATGAAAAACTGTTTTTT.

This chain links TRBV9 with TRBJ1-5; TRBD1 matches at 10 bases. V was pared by 6 bases and J by 1 base, with 13 bases of the junction left unmatched. This CDR3 is built from 18 residues. Germline CDR1 reads SGDLS; CDR2 reads YYNGEE. CDR3 sequence (DNA): TGTGCCAGCACCTTCGGACAGGGGGGATGGAAAAGCAATCAGCCCCAGCATTTT. It specifies CASTFGQGGWKSNQPQHF.

V usage is TRBV28 and J usage is TRBJ2-1, with 8 bases identical to TRBD2. V gave up 10 bases and J gave up 2 bases; unmatched junction bases: 16. This CDR3 comprises 17 residues. Germline-derived CDR1 and CDR2 are MDHEN and SYDVKM. This CDR3 is CAIAGVIGGRTYNEQFF. CDR3 DNA: TGTGCCATAGCTGGGGTAATTGGCGGGAGGACCTACAATGAGCAGTTCTTC.

This chain joins TRBV6-1 and TRBJ2-5; 7 positions match TRBD1. The CDR3 runs to 17 residues. V lost 4 bases to trimming and J lost 2 bases; unmatched junction nucleotides: 13. Germline CDR1 MNHNS, CDR2 SASEGT. The CDR3 bases are TGTGCCAGCAGTGCTCAGAGAAGACAGGGCCCACAAGAGACCCAGTACTTC. It is translated as CASSAQRRQGPQETQYF.

This clone came up once. The rearrangement links TRBV28 to TRBJ2-7; D perhaps matches TRBD1 (5 bases). Trimming took off 6 bases at V and 4 bases at J, with 16 bases between the two ends. Germline CDR1 reads MDHEN; CDR2 reads SYDVKM. The CDR3 covers 14 residues. The CDR3 loop is CASSRVGPHYEQYF. In nucleotides, the CDR3 is TGTGCCAGCAGCAGAGTGGGGCCCCATTACGAGCAGTACTTC. The variable domain in full, with the rest retrieved from reference TRBV28 and TRBJ2-7, is DVKVTQSSRYLVKRTGEKVFLECVQDMDHENMFWYRQDPGLGLRLIYFSYDVKMKEKGDIPEGYSVSREKKERFSLILESASTNQTSMYLCASSRVGPHYEQYFGPGTRLTVT.

The chain joins TRBV28 to TRBJ1-5; D unresolved. The V end was cut by 3 bases, the J end by 3 bases, with 9 bases between. The CDR3 is 14 residues long. Germline V lookup: CDR1 MDHEN, CDR2 SYDVKM. CDR3: CASSFRGTNQPQHF. The CDR3 DNA follows: TGTGCCAGCAGTTTTCGAGGTACCAATCAGCCCCAGCATTTT.

This clone appeared a single time. At one end the junction does not follow the germline gene, possibly because of a read error. The V and J genes are TRBV9 and TRBJ2-3, with D perhaps TRBD1 (6 bases). Germline loops: CDR1 SGDLS, CDR2 YYNGEE. The CDR3 runs to 13 residues. CDR3 DNA: TGTGCCAGCAGCCCCAGGGGTGGGGGCCCGAAACATTTT. Translated: CASSPRGGGPKHF.

This clone has a single count. The J gene is TRBJ2-7, the V gene TRBV27, with a weak D call TRBD1 (6 bases). Trimming took off 6 bases at V and 3 bases at J, with 15 bases between the two ends. The CDR3 loop spans 14 amino acids. Germline CDR1 reads MNHEY; CDR2 reads SMNVEV (reference sequence). The CDR3 nucleotides read TGTGCCAGCAGCCCCGGACAGTCCGACTACGAGCAGTACTTC. It codes for CASSPGQSDYEQYF.

The genes are TRBV27 and TRBJ2-2; tentatively, D is TRBD1 (5 bases). In germline, CDR1 is MNHEY, CDR2 SMNVEV (reference sequence). V was cut by 2 bases and J by 1 base, with 8 bases left in between. The CDR3 extends over 15 amino acids. In DNA, the CDR3 is TGTGCCAGCAGTTTAATCACAGGGAACACCGGGGAGCTGTTTTTT. It codes for CASSLITGNTGELFF.

The V call is TRBV19, the J call TRBJ1-5; 7 nucleotides line up with TRBD1. The germline gives CDR1 LNHDA, CDR2 SQIVND (reference sequence). The V segment lost 7 bases and the J segment 5 bases; nucleotides outside the gene matches: 11. The length of the CDR3 is 15 residues. CDR3 in DNA: TGTGCCAGTACCCAAGCACAGGGGTTTGATCAGCCCCAGCATTTT. It translates to CASTQAQGFDQPQHF.

This chain uses TRBV9 with TRBJ2-2; TRBD2 matches at 8 bases. There are 18 residues in the CDR3. Germline loops: CDR1 SGDLS, CDR2 YYNGEE. With 4 bases clipped from V and 4 bases from J, the junction kept 15 bases outside the gene matches. This CDR3 reads CASSPFSGAEKVTGELFF. The CDR3 DNA follows: TGTGCCAGCAGCCCATTTAGCGGGGCTGAGAAGGTCACCGGGGAGCTGTTTTTT.

For the CDR3, the DNA is TGTGCCAGCAGCTTTACCCCACCAAACCACCTAGAGAAAAATGAGCAGTTCTTC. Amino acids: CASSFTPPNHLEKNEQFF. V is TRBV7-3 and J is TRBJ2-1; D remains unclear. Trimming stripped 3 bases from V and 7 bases from J, with 25 bases between. The germline V gene has CDR1 SGHTA and CDR2 FQGTGA. The CDR3 runs 18 residues.

The V and J genes are TRBV4-1 and TRBJ1-5; 9 nucleotides align to TRBD1. Losses at the gene ends were 2 bases for V and 4 bases for J; bases not matched to a gene: 6. The length of the CDR3 is 16 residues. Per the germline V gene, CDR1 is MGHRA and CDR2 is YSYEKL. The CDR3 spells CASSQTDRGGNQPQHF. Here the CDR3 DNA reads TGCGCCAGCAGCCAAACGGACAGGGGCGGAAATCAGCCCCAGCATTTT.

In this sample, this clone turned up a few times. This sequence joins TRBV5-6 and TRBJ2-3; D is perhaps TRBD2 (6 bases). V lost 0 bases to trimming and J lost 8 bases, with 16 bases between them. The length of the CDR3 is 15 residues. In germline, CDR1 is SGHDT, CDR2 YYEEEE. The CDR3 sequence is CASSLVRREHSTQYF. The CDR3 coding sequence is TGTGCCAGCAGCTTGGTTCGCCGGGAGCATAGTACGCAGTATTTT. Together with reference TRBV5-6 and TRBJ2-3, the CDR3 gives the full variable domain: DAGVTQSPTHLIKTRGQQVTLRCSPKSGHDTVSWYQQALGQGPQFIFQYYEEEERQRGNFPDRFSGHQFPNYSSELNVNALLLGDSALYLCASSLVRREHSTQYFGPGTRLTVL.

This sequence joins TRBV7-2 and TRBJ2-7; D may be TRBD2 (7 bases). This CDR3 has 15 residues. CDR1 is SGHTA and CDR2 is FQGNSA in the germline V gene. The V end lost 1 base, the J end lost 0 bases, and 10 bases lay between the germline ends. The chain's CDR3 is CASSLGRGGSYEQYF. CDR3 DNA sequence: TGTGCCAGCAGCTTAGGAAGGGGGGGCTCCTACGAGCAGTACTTC.

V and J are TRBV6-1 and TRBJ2-1; D perhaps matches TRBD2 (6 bases). The CDR3 spans 14 residues. Looked up from germline, CDR1 is MNHNS and CDR2 is SASEGT. The V end was cut by 3 bases, the J end by 7 bases, with 13 bases between. DNA of the CDR3: TGTGCCAGCAGTGACTTGACTGGGGGGAATGAGCAGTTCTTC. It codes for CASSDLTGGNEQFF.